This T cell receptor beta chain derives from a study of control samples from healthy donors and cancer patients. The CDR3 length is 15 residues. The V end lost 2 bases, the J end lost 5 bases, and 12 bases lay between the germline ends. Germline CDR1 LNHDA, CDR2 SQIVND (reference sequence). TCRdb's copy holds only in-frame clones and misses some; the assay was immunoSEQ multiplex PCR. The data contain more than 95,000 clones, around four fifths of them singletons. The chain links TRBV19 to TRBJ2-2, with a tentative D call TRBD2 (5 bases). The clonotype was recovered from a woman in her forties or fifties in good health. Input material: blood. The CDR3 DNA sequence: TGTGCCAGTAGTATAAGCGCTAGCTGGACCGGGGAGCTGTTTTTT. Translating gives CASSISASWTGELFF.